This passage covers 16 T cell receptor beta chains from one sample sequenced in a study of shared clonotypes between healthy human individuals. TCRdb keeps only in-frame clones here, not all; method: immunoSEQ multiplex PCR. This table holds roughly 590,000 clones, roughly 96% found once. Naive CD8 cells were CD45RO-negative, positively selected for CCR7, excluding terminally differentiated effector memory CD45RA+ cells. Sequenced input: naive CD8+ T cells sorted from blood. These receptors originate from a woman aged 25 to 39 in good health.

The chain couples TRBV7-9 to TRBJ2-1, with 10 bases aligning to TRBD2. Trimming removed 5 bases from V and 10 bases from J; junction bases left unmatched: 2. Germline lookup yields CDR1 SEHNR and CDR2 FQNEAQ (reference sequence). The CDR3 runs to 12 residues. The CDR3 sequence: CASSPGLAEQFF. The CDR3 DNA sequence: TGTGCCAGCAGCCCGGGACTAGCGGAGCAGTTCTTC.

DNA of the CDR3: TGTGCCAGCAGCCCAGGGGGGGTTAGGACTGAAGCTTTCTTT. Translation gives CASSPGGVRTEAFF. The chain has TRBV9 and TRBJ1-1; 7 bases agree with TRBD1. The CDR3 has 14 amino acids. Trimming removed 4 bases from V and 5 bases from J; junction bases left unmatched: 8. Germline CDR1 SGDLS, CDR2 YYNGEE.

The gene calls are TRBV28 and TRBJ2-3; 8 bases agree with TRBD1. The junction had 5 bases not matched to a gene; V was cut back by 6 bases and J by 3 bases. Germline-derived CDR1 and CDR2 are MDHEN and SYDVKM. The CDR3 consists of 14 residues. The chain's CDR3 is CASRRTGRTDTQYF. DNA of the CDR3: TGTGCCAGCAGAAGGACAGGGCGGACAGATACGCAGTATTTT.

The gene calls are TRBV7-9 and TRBJ2-1, with a weak D call TRBD2 (5 bases). CDR1 is SEHNR and CDR2 is FQNEAQ in the germline V gene (reference sequence). V shed 1 base and J shed 6 bases, with 10 bases lying between them. The CDR3 is 14 residues long. The CDR3 loop is CASSLGGASNEQFF. The CDR3 DNA is TGTGCCAGCAGCTTAGGGGGAGCTTCCAATGAGCAGTTCTTC.

The chain carries TRBV27 and TRBJ2-3; 7 bases are shared with TRBD1. The germline CDR1 and CDR2 sequences are MNHEY and SMNVEV (reference sequence). The CDR3 contains 13 residues. V shed 4 bases, J shed 5 bases, and the junction held 3 bases outside the gene matches. Here the CDR3 reads CASSWDSQDTQYF. The DNA for the CDR3 is TGTGCCAGCAGTTGGGACAGCCAAGATACGCAGTATTTT.

A note on this clone: Other DNA sequences within the sample encode an identical CDR3. The V and J genes are TRBV27 and TRBJ2-7, with 11 bases identical to TRBD2. The CDR3 is 14 residues long. Trimming at V came to 3 bases and at J to 4 bases, leaving 2 bases not matched to a gene. Germline V gene sequence: CDR1 MNHEY, CDR2 SMNVEV (reference sequence). CDR3 sequence (DNA): TGTGCCAGCAGTTTTGGGACTAGCGGTTACGAGCAGTACTTC. This gives the protein CASSFGTSGYEQYF.

The J gene is TRBJ2-4, the V gene TRBV19, with D perhaps matching TRBD1 or TRBD2 (5 bases each). CDR1 is LNHDA and CDR2 is SQIVND in the germline V gene (reference sequence). Trimming took 1 base from V and 0 from J, leaving 13 bases between them. This CDR3 is built from 17 residues. The CDR3 here is CASSIVLGELAKNIQYF. The CDR3 DNA reads TGTGCCAGTAGTATAGTTCTGGGGGAACTAGCCAAAAACATTCAGTACTTC.

The chain combines TRBV14 with TRBJ2-6; weak D call: TRBD1 (5 bases). The CDR3 spans 18 residues. Germline CDR1 is SGHDN and CDR2 is FVKESK. The V gene lost 4 bases and the J gene lost 2 bases, with 18 bases spanning the gap. CDR3 sequence reads: CASSLPPGRAPGANVLTF. In DNA, the CDR3 is TGTGCCAGCAGCCTCCCCCCGGGCAGGGCACCTGGGGCCAACGTCCTGACTTTC.

Comment on this clone: Other nucleotide sequences from this sample produce the same CDR3. The gene calls are TRBV28 and TRBJ1-5; unclear D gene. Deletions cut 3 bases from V and 7 bases from J, with 7 bases between. CDR3 length equals 12 residues. Per the germline V gene, CDR1 is MDHEN and CDR2 is SYDVKM. CDR3 in amino acids: CASSFLVQPQHF. Here the CDR3 DNA reads TGTGCCAGCAGTTTTTTGGTACAGCCCCAGCATTTT.

In the case of this clone: The same CDR3 arises from other DNA sequences in this sample as well. The rearrangement uses TRBV2 and TRBJ2-7, with D perhaps TRBD1 (6 bases). The CDR3 runs 14 residues. The germline CDR1 and CDR2 sequences are SNHLY and FYNNEI. Trimming pared 4 bases from V and 2 bases from J, leaving 12 bases between. CDR3 residues: CASSVLAGAYEQYF. CDR3 in DNA: TGTGCCAGCAGTGTTTTAGCAGGGGCCTACGAGCAGTACTTC.

V and J are TRBV5-6 and TRBJ2-7, with 8 bases aligning to TRBD1. CDR1 is SGHDT, CDR2 YYEEEE, per germline. CDR3 size: 19 residues. After removal of 0 bases from V and 5 bases from J, the junction contained 19 bases not matched to a gene. The chain's CDR3 is CASSLEGAPKTGDTHEQYF. The CDR3 region has the DNA TGTGCCAGCAGCTTGGAAGGTGCACCGAAGACAGGGGACACACACGAGCAGTACTTC.

The rearrangement uses TRBV29-1 and TRBJ2-5; 13 bases are a match to TRBD2. J was trimmed by 7 bases and V by 7 bases; bases with no gene match: 9. Germline CDR1 SQVTM, CDR2 ANQGSEA. The CDR3 has 14 residues. DNA for the CDR3: TGCAGCGGGGAGGGACTAGCGGGATTTGGGACCCAGTACTTC. Encoded protein: CSGEGLAGFGTQYF.

V usage is TRBV2 and J usage is TRBJ2-7; perhaps TRBD2 as D (5 bases). The CDR3 loop spans 12 amino acids. The germline V and J ends were trimmed by 6 bases and 2 bases, with 8 bases remaining between them. Germline lookup yields CDR1 SNHLY and CDR2 FYNNEI. The DNA for the CDR3 is TGTGCCAGCAGACCCGGGACCTACGAGCAGTACTTC. It encodes CASRPGTYEQYF.

On this clone: The junction does not match germline at one end; this may be a read error. This sequence joins TRBV7-9 and TRBJ2-7, with D possibly being TRBD2 (6 bases). Germline lookup yields CDR1 SEHNR and CDR2 FQNEAQ (reference sequence). There are 13 residues in the CDR3. CDR3 loop: CASSLSEGPPSDF. CDR3 in DNA: TGTGCCAGCAGCTTGTCGGAGGGGCCCCCCTCGGACTTC.

The V call is TRBV19, the J call TRBJ2-1; 8 bases agree with TRBD2. Germline values: CDR1 LNHDA, CDR2 SQIVND (reference sequence). Trimming removed 3 bases from V and 9 bases from J; junction bases left unmatched: 4. The CDR3 has 13 residues. The CDR3, as DNA: TGTGCCAGTAGTATGGGACTAGTTTTTGAGCAGTTCTTC. Translation: CASSMGLVFEQFF.

In DNA, the CDR3 is TGTGCCAGCAGGTCCGGAGATTCTCCCTACGAGCAGTACTTC. Protein sequence: CASRSGDSPYEQYF. V and J are TRBV5-6 and TRBJ2-7; D unresolved. CDR1 SGHDT and CDR2 YYEEEE come from the germline V gene. With 5 bases removed from V and 2 bases from J, the gap between germline ends came to 14 bases. This CDR3 has 14 residues.